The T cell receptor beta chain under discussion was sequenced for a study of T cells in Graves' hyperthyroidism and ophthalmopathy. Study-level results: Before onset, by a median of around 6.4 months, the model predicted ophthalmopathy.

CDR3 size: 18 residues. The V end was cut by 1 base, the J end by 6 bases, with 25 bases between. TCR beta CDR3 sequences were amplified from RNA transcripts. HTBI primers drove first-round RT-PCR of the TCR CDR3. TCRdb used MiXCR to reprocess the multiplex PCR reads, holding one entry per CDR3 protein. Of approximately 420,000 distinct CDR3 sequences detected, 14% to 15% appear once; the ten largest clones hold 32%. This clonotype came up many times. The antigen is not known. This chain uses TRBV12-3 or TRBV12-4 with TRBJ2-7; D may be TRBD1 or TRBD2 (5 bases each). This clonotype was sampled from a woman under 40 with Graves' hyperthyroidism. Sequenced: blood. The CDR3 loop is CASSLGSALGTDAGEQYF. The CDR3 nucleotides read TGTGCCAGCAGTTTAGGTTCCGCACTCGGGACCGACGCGGGCGAGCAGTACTTC.